This TCR beta chain was observed in a study of blood T cell repertoires in COVID-19. In the study overall: COVID-19 samples from acute and convalescent phases originated in the United States, Italy and Spain.

V lost 5 bases and J lost 1; bases outside the gene matches: 5. The germline CDR1 and CDR2 sequences are LNHDA and SQIVND (reference sequence). CDR3 length: 16 residues. Produced via immunoSEQ multiplex PCR; TCRdb's table is partial and in-frame only. This table has under 200,000 clones, approximately 81% appearing once. This chain uses TRBV19 with TRBJ2-1, with TRBD2 identical over 10 bases. The source material was peripheral blood. The clonotype was recovered from a woman in her seventies with COVID-19, enrolled during active disease. CDR3 DNA sequence: TGTGCCAGTAGTCAAAGAGCGGGAGGGTCCTACAATGAGCAGTTCTTC. Encoded protein: CASSQRAGGSYNEQFF. Filled out from reference TRBV19 and TRBJ2-1, the complete variable domain reads DGGITQSPKYLFRKEGQNVTLSCEQNLNHDAMYWYRQDPGQGLRLIYYSQIVNDFQKGDIAEGYSVSREKKESFPLTVTSAQKNPTAFYLCASSQRAGGSYNEQFFGPGTRLTVL.